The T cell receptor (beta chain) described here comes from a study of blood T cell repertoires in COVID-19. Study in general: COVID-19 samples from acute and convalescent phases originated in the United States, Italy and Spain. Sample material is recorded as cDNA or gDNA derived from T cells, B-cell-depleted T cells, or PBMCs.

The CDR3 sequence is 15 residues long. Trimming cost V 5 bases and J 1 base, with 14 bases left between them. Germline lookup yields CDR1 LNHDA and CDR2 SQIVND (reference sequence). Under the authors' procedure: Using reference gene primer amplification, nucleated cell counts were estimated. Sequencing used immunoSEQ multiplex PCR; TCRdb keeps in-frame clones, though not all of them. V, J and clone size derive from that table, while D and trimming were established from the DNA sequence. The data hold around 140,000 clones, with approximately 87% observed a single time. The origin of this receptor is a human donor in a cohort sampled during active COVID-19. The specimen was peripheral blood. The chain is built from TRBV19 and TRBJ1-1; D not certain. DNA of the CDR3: TGTGCCAGTAGTGTGTCTAGTTCTACGAACACTGAAGCTTTCTTT. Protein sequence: CASSVSSSTNTEAFF.